This entry concerns a single T cell receptor (beta chain). The sample belongs to a study of blood T cell repertoires in COVID-19. Study context: The origin of the acute and convalescent COVID-19 samples was the United States, Italy and Spain. Sample material is recorded as cDNA or gDNA derived from T cells, B-cell-depleted T cells, or PBMCs.

Source study methods: Amplified reference gene primers provided the basis for estimating nucleated cell counts. The data were produced by immunoSEQ multiplex PCR, yet TCRdb's version contains in-frame clones alone and is incomplete. Clonal size and the V and J genes are those of that table, whereas D and trimming came from the DNA. Here the sample spans 97,000 or so clones, just over 90% being singletons. V lost 8 bases and J 4 bases, leaving 15 bases between the germline ends. The CDR3 consists of 14 residues. CDR1 is KGHDR, CDR2 SFDVKD, per germline. The rearrangement uses TRBV24-1 and TRBJ2-3; weak D call: TRBD2 (5 bases). The source is a man in his fifties with acute or convalescent COVID-19. The sample consisted of peripheral blood. The CDR3 here is CATNSGKGSDTQYF. The CDR3 region has the DNA TGTGCCACCAACAGCGGAAAAGGGTCAGATACGCAGTATTTT.